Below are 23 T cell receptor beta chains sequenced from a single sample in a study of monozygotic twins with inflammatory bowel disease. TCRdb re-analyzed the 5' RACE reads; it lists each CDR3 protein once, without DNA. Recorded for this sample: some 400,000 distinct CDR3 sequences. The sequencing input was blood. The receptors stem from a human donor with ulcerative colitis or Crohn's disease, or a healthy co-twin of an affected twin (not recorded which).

The CDR3 loop reads CASSLKLAAYNEQFF. The chain couples TRBV5-1 to TRBJ2-1; the D call of TRBD2 rests on TCRdb alone, since no DNA is present to check it. In germline, CDR1 is SGHRS, CDR2 YFSETQ. The CDR3 has 15 residues.

The CDR3 region is CASTRPHTGELFF. The chain couples TRBV7-2 to TRBJ2-2. Per the germline V gene, CDR1 is SGHTA and CDR2 is FQGNSA. The CDR3 spans 13 residues.

CDR3 amino acids: CASSETGTRYEQYF. The V and J genes are TRBV6-1 and TRBJ2-7; TCRdb reports TRBD2, a call that lacks DNA to check it against. Germline CDR1 MNHNS, CDR2 SASEGT. The CDR3 is made up of 14 amino acids.

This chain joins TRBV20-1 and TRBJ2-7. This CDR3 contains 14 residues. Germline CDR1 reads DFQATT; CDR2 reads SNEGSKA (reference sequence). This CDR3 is CSAREPATSYEQYF.

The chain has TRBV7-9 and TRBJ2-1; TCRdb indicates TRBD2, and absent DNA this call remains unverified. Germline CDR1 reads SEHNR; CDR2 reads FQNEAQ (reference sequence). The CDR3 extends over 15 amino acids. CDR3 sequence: CASMISSGGNNEQFF.

The CDR3 loop is CASSINRVGELFF. This chain links TRBV19 with TRBJ2-2; the D call of TRBD1 rests on TCRdb alone, since no DNA is present to check it. CDR1 LNHDA and CDR2 SQIVND come from the germline V gene (reference sequence). The CDR3 consists of 13 residues.

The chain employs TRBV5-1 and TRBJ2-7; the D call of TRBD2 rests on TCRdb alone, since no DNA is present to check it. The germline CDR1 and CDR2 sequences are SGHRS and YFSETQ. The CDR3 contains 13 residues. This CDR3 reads CASSGLLNHEQYF.

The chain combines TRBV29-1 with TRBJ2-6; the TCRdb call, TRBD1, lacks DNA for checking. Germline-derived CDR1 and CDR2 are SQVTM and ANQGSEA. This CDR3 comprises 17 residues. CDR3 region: CSVEGNRAHSGANVLTF. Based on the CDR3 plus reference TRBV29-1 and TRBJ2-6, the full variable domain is SAVISQKPSRDICQRGTSLTIQCQVDSQVTMMFWYRQQPGQSLTLIATANQGSEATYESGFVIDKFPISRPNLTFSTLTVSNMSPEDSSIYLCSVEGNRAHSGANVLTFGAGSRLTVL.

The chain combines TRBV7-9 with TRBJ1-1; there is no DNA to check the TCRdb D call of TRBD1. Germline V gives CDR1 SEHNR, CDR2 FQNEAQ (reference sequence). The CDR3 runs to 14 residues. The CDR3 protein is CASSSYRDHTEAFF.

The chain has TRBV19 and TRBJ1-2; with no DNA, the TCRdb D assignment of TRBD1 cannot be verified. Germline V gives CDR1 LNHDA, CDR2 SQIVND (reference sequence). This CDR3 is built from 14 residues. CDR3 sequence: CASSIGQGIYGYTF.

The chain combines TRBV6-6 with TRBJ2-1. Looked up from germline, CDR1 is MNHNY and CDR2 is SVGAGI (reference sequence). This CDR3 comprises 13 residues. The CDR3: CASSYSGVNEQLF.

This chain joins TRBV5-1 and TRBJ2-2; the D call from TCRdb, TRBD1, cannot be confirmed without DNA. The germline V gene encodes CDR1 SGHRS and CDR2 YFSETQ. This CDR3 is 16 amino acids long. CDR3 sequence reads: CASRKAGTQNTGELFF.

The CDR3 sequence: CAWSVEPDLTDTQYF. V gene TRBV30 combines with J gene TRBJ2-3. The CDR3 length is 15 residues. CDR1 and CDR2 from the germline V gene are GTSNPN and SVGIG (reference sequence).

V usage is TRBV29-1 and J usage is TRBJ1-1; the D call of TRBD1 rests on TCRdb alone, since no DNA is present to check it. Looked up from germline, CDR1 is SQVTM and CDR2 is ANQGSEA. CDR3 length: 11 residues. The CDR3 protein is CSVMMGAEAFF.

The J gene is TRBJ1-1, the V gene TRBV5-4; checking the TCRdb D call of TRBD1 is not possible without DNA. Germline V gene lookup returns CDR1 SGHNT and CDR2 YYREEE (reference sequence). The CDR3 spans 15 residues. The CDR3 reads CASSNTGTLALEAFF.

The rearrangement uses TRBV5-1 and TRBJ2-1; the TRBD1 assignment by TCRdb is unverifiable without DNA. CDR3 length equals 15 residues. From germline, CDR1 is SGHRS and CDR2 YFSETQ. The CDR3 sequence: CASSDGQGTYNEQFF.

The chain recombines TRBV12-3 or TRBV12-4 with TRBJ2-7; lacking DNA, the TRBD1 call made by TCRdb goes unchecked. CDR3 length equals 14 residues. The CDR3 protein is CASSSPGPWNEQYF.

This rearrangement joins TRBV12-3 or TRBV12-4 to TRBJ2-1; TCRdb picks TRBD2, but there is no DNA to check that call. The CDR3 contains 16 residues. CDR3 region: CASRPRLAGGDNEQFF.

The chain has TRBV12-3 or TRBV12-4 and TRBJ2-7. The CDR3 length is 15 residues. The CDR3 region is CASSYTRGARYEQYF.

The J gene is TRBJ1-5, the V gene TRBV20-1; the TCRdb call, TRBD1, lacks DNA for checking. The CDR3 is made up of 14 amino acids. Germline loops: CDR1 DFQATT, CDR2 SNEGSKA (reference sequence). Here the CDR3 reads CSAPLGGQGQPQHF.

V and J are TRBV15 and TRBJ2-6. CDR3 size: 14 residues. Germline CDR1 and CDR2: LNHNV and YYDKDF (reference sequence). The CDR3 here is CATSRVSGANVLTF. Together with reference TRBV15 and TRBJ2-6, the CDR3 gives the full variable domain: DAMVIQNPRYQVTQFGKPVTLSCSQTLNHNVMYWYQQKSSQAPKLLFHYYDKDFNNEADTPDNFQSRRPNTSFCFLDIRSPGLGDTAMYLCATSRVSGANVLTFGAGSRLTVL.

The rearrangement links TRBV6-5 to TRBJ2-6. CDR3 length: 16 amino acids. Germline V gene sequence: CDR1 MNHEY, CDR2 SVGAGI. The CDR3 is CASSYSFGAGANVLTF.

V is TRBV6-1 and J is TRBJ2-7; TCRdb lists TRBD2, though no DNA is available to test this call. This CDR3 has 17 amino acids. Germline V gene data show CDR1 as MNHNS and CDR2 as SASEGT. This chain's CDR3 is CASRTSPSGLASYEQYF.